The T cell receptor (beta chain) described here comes from a study of blood T cells in healthy people across ages. The CDR3 consists of 14 residues. Trimming removed 5 bases from V and 3 bases from J, with 16 bases in between. Germline CDR1 reads DFQATT; CDR2 reads SNEGSKA (reference sequence). This clonotype has a count of ten or more. PCR was performed a second time for roughly 7 to 11 cycles using a sample-barcoded 5' primer and a J-beta primer mix. TCRdb fed the 5' RACE reads into MiXCR, producing one record per CDR3 protein. Of hundreds of thousands of distinct CDR3 sequences listed, approximately 30% are singletons. Per sample, no less than 5 micrograms of total RNA were extracted.

This sequence originates from a woman over 75 in good health. Sequencing was performed on blood. The chain has TRBV20-1 and TRBJ1-2; a weak D match, TRBD1 (6 bases). The CDR3, as DNA: TGCAGTGCTTACTCCACAGGGATCTACTATGGCTACACCTTC. It yields the protein CSAYSTGIYYGYTF.